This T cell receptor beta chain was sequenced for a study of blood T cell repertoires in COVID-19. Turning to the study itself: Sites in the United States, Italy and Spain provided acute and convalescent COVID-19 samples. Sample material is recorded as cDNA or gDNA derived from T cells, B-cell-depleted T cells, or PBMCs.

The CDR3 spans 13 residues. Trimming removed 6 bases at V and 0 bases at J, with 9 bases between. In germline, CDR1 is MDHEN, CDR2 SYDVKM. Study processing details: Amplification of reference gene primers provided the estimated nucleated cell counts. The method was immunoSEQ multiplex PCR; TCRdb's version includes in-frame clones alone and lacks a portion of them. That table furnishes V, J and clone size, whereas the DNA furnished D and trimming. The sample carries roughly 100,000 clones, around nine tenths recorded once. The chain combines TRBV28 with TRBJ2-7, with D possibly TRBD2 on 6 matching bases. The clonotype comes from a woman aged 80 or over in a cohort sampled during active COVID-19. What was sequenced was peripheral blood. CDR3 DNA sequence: TGTGCCAGCAGACACGGGAGCTCCTACGAGCAGTACTTC. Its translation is CASRHGSSYEQYF.